This T cell receptor beta chain was identified during a study of blood T cell repertoires in COVID-19. Overall study context: COVID-19 samples collected from the United States, Italy and Spain covered acute and convalescent phases.

The table lists this clone with a few counts. Within the sample, other DNA sequences also encode this same CDR3. Per the original methods: Counts of nucleated cells, estimated from reference gene primer amplification, were obtained. TCRdb's table, derived via immunoSEQ multiplex PCR, lists solely in-frame clones and lacks some. Clonal size and the V and J genes are those of that table, whereas D and trimming came from the DNA. Seen here are 200,000 to 250,000 clones, approximately 84% observed once, and the top ten hold 1.9%. V lost 6 bases and J lost 0; bases outside the gene matches: 2. CDR1 is LNHDA and CDR2 is SQIVND in the germline V gene (reference sequence). The CDR3 spans 14 residues.

Sequencing was performed on peripheral blood. The sequence derives from a woman older than 75 with acute or convalescent COVID-19. The chain links TRBV19 to TRBJ1-2; 9 nucleotides agree with TRBD1. The CDR3 is CASSRDRANYGYTF. The DNA of the CDR3 is TGTGCCAGTAGCCGGGACAGGGCTAACTATGGCTACACCTTC.